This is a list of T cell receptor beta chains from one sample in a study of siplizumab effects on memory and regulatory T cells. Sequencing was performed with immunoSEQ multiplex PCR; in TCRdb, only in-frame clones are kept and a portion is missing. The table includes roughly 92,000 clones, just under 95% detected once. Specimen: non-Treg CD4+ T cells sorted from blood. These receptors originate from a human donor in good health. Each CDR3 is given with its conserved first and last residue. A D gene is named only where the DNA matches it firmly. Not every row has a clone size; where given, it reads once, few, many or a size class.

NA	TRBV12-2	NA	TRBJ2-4	TGTGCAAGTCGCTTATTGGTTGGGGGACCCTTACCTATTATAGCCAAAAACATTCAGTACTTC	CASRLLVGGPLPIIAKNIQYF
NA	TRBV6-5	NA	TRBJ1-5	TGTGCCAGCAGTTACACTCTAGGTCAGCCCCAGCATTTT	CASSYTLGQPQHF
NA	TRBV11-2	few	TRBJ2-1	TGTGCCAGCAGGCGTCGTAGCGCCAGCTCCTACAATGAGCAGTTCTTC	CASRRRSASSYNEQFF
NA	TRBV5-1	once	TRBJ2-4	TGCGCCAGCAGCCATCACCCCAAAGCGGACCTTCTAGCCAAAAACATTCAGTACTTC	CASSHHPKADLLAKNIQYF
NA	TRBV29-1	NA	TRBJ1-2	TGCAGCGCGGATACTGGTGGCTACACCTTC	CSADTGGYTF
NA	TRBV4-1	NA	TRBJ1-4	TGCGCCAGCAGCCAAGTTGTCGCGATGGGAAAGGAAAAACTGTTTTTT	CASSQVVAMGKEKLFF
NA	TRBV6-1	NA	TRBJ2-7	TGTGCCAGCAGTGTATCGTCCTGGGATTACTACGAGCAGTACTTC	CASSVSSWDYYEQYF
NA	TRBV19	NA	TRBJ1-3	TGTGCCAGTAGTAAGGACTCTGGAAACACCATATATTTT	CASSKDSGNTIYF
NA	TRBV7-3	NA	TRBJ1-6	TGTGCCAGCAGCTTGGACAGAAGCATAAATTCACCCCTCCACTTT	CASSLDRSINSPLHF
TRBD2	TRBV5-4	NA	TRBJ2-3	TGTGCCAGCAGCTTGGTGGGGCTAGCGGCACACACAGATACGCAGTATTTT	CASSLVGLAAHTDTQYF
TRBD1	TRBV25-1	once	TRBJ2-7	TGTGCCAGCGGATCAAGGACAGGGGTGTACGAGCAGTACTTC	CASGSRTGVYEQYF
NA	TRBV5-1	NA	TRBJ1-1	TGCGCCAGCAGCAAGAGAGAATTTGAGGGGGAAGCTTTCTTT	CASSKREFEGEAFF
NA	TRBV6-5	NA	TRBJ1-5	TGTGCCAGCAGCGACAGGACGCGGCCCCAGCATTTT	CASSDRTRPQHF
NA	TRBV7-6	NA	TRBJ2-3	TGTGCCAGCAGCTTAAGGTTAGCAGATACGCAGTATTTT	CASSLRLADTQYF
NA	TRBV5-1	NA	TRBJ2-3	TGCGCCAGCAGCCTCCTCTATAGCACAGATACGCAGTATTTT	CASSLLYSTDTQYF
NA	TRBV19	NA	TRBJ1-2	TGTGCCAGTAGTATATCCATACGTGGGGACAAGTATGGCTACACCTTC	CASSISIRGDKYGYTF
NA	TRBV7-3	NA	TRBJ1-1	TGTGCCAGCAGCCCGTCCGGGACAAGGCAAAACATTGAAGCTTTCTTT	CASSPSGTRQNIEAFF
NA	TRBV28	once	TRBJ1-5	TGTGCCAGCAGTTATGTTGGCAGTAGCAATCAGCCCCAGCATTTT	CASSYVGSSNQPQHF
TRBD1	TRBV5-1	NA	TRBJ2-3	TGCGCCAGCCCGACAGGGCAAAGCACAGATACGCAGTATTTT	CASPTGQSTDTQYF
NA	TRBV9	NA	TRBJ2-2	TGTGCCAGCAGCGGAGGGGACCCGACGGTGCCCGGGGAGCTGTTTTTT	CASSGGDPTVPGELFF
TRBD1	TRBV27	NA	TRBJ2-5	TGTGCCAGCAGTTTATTTGGGACAGGCAAAAAAGAGACCCAGTACTTC	CASSLFGTGKKETQYF
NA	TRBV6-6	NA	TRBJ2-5	TGTGCCAGCAAACCGGGCCTATACCTTTCCTCCGAGACCCAGTACTTC	CASKPGLYLSSETQYF
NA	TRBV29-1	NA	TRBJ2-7	TGCAGCGTTCTCCGGGATTCCTACGAGCAGTACTTC	CSVLRDSYEQYF
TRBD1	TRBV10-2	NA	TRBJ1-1	TGCGCCAGCAGTGGGGTTAGGGAGGGACAGCTCAACATTGAAGCTTTCTTT	CASSGVREGQLNIEAFF
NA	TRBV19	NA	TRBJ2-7	TGTGCCAGTAGTATCGGACCCCATCAAGCCTACGAGCAGTACTTC	CASSIGPHQAYEQYF
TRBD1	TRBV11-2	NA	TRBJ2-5	TGTGCCAGCAGACCCGACAGGGGCCTTCTCGGGGAGCAGTACTTC	CASRPDRGLLGEQYF
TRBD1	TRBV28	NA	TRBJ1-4	TGTGCCAGCAGCCAACTCGGACAGGGGAAAGAAAAACTGTTTTTT	CASSQLGQGKEKLFF
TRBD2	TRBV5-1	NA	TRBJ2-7	TGCGCCAGCAGGGGGGAGGGATACGAGCAGTACTTC	CASRGEGYEQYF
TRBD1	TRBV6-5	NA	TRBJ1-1	TGTGCCAGCAGACTCACCGGGACAGGGGGAACTGAAGCTTTCTTT	CASRLTGTGGTEAFF
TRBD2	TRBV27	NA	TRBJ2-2	TGTGCCAGCAGTTTTACGGGACTAGCGAAGACGTCGAACACCGGGGAGCTGTTTTTT	CASSFTGLAKTSNTGELFF
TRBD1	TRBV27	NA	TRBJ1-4	TGTGCCAGCAGTTTCGGACAGGGGGCTTTTGAAAAACTGTTTTTT	CASSFGQGAFEKLFF
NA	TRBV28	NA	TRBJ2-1	TGTGCCAGCAGTTCCGCGGGGGCAAACAATGAGCAGTTCTTC	CASSSAGANNEQFF
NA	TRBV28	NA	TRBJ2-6	TGTGCCAGCAGGACCCTCGGATCTGGGGCCAACGTCCTGACTTTC	CASRTLGSGANVLTF
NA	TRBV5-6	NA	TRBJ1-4	TGTGCCAGCAGCTTGGATGCCCGGACTGCCTATGAAAAACTGTTTTTT	CASSLDARTAYEKLFF
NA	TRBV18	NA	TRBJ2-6	TGTGCCAGCTCACCACGGGGCTTGGTCTCTGGGGCCAACGTCCTGACTTTC	CASSPRGLVSGANVLTF
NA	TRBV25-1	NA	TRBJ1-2	TGTGCCAGCAGTGAACTTGTGGGAGTATCTTATGGCTACACCTTC	CASSELVGVSYGYTF
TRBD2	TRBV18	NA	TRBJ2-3	TGTGCCAGCTCACTCGGGACTAGCGGACATACGCAGTATTTT	CASSLGTSGHTQYF
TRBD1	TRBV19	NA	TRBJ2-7	TGTGCCAGTAGCGTACCCTCCGGGACAGGCCGGATCGAGCAGTACTTC	CASSVPSGTGRIEQYF
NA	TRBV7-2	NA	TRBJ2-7	TGTGCCAGCAGCCTGATAGGGAACTCCTACGAGCAGTACTTC	CASSLIGNSYEQYF
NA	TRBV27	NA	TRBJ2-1	TGTGCCAGCGGTCGGGGCATGACCAATGAGCAGTTCTTC	CASGRGMTNEQFF
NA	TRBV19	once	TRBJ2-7	TGTGCCAGTAGCCCCCGGGATAGGGGGGCCGAGCAGTACTTC	CASSPRDRGAEQYF
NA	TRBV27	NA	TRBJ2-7	TGTGCCAGCAGTCGAGCGGGTTCAAGCTACGAGCAGTACTTC	CASSRAGSSYEQYF
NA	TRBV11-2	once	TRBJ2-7	TGTGCCAGCAGCTTAGTGCCAGGGTTCGCCGAGCAGTACTTC	CASSLVPGFAEQYF
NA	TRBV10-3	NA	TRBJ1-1	TGTGCCCCCATACTGGCCCGGGGGAACTTTTTTTTGAACACTGAAGCTTTCTTT	CAPILARGNFFLNTEAFF
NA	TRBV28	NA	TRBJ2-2	TGTGCCAGCGTTTCCCCGCGGACTAGGGGGGCGGCGGGGGAGCTGTTTTTT	CASVSPRTRGAAGELFF
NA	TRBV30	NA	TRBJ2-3	TGTGCCTGGGGCATGGGCACAGATACGCAGTATTTT	CAWGMGTDTQYF
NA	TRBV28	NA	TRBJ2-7	TGTGCCAGCAGTTTAGCAGATGGCTCCTACGAGCAGTACTTC	CASSLADGSYEQYF
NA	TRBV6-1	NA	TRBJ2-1	TGTGCCAGCAGTGTGAAGGCGGGTAATGAGCAGTTCTTC	CASSVKAGNEQFF
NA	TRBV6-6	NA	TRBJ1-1	TGTGCCAGCAGTTACTCACCAGGGAACACTGAAGCTTTCTTT	CASSYSPGNTEAFF
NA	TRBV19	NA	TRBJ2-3	TGTGCCAGTAAGGGCCATGGGACAGATACGCAGTATTTT	CASKGHGTDTQYF
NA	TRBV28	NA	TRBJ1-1	TGTGCCAGCAGTCGTCGGGGAGGGCACACTGAAGCTTTCTTT	CASSRRGGHTEAFF